These 30 T cell receptor beta chains originate from one sample sequenced in a study of blood T cell repertoires in COVID-19. Measured with immunoSEQ multiplex PCR; TCRdb has only the in-frame clones, and not every one. The sample has about 99,000 clones, more than 70% seen once. The specimen was peripheral blood. These receptors all come from a woman older than 75 in a cohort sampled during active COVID-19.

The chain combines TRBV14 with TRBJ1-6; TRBD1 aligns across 7 bases. The CDR3 spans 16 residues. Germline values: CDR1 SGHDN, CDR2 FVKESK. V lost 1 base, J lost 9 bases, and 9 bases stayed unmatched. CDR3 DNA sequence: TGTGCCAGCAGCCAAGTTTGGCAGGGGGTCGGTTCACCCCTCCACTTT. It specifies CASSQVWQGVGSPLHF.

V usage is TRBV7-2 and J usage is TRBJ2-5, with D possibly TRBD2 on 6 matching bases. Germline V CDR1 and CDR2: SGHTA, FQGNSA. The CDR3 loop spans 15 amino acids. Deletions cut 4 bases from V and 2 bases from J, with 14 bases between. CDR3 protein: CASSSPGTSQETQYF. The DNA for the CDR3 is TGTGCCAGCAGCTCCCCAGGGACTTCACAAGAGACCCAGTACTTC. The variable domain in full, with the rest retrieved from reference TRBV7-2 and TRBJ2-5, is GAGVSQSPSNKVTEKGKDVELRCDPISGHTALYWYRQSLGQGLEFLIYFQGNSAPDKSGLPSDRFSAERTGGSVSTLTIQRTQQEDSAVYLCASSSPGTSQETQYFGPGTRLLVL.

The CDR3 region is CASSHRGDAAGIGNEQFF. CDR3 nucleotides: TGTGCCAGCAGCCACCGGGGGGATGCAGCGGGGATTGGCAATGAGCAGTTCTTC. The chain combines TRBV11-2 with TRBJ2-1, with 7 bases matching TRBD2. This CDR3 has 18 residues. Per germline, CDR1 SGHAT and CDR2 FQNNGV. Trimming at V came to 5 bases and at J to 6 bases, leaving 19 bases not matched to a gene.

The rearrangement uses TRBV11-3 and TRBJ2-2; tentatively, D is TRBD1 (6 bases). Germline assignment: CDR1 SGHNT and CDR2 YENEEA. This CDR3 spans 16 amino acids. The germline V and J ends were trimmed by 0 bases and 6 bases, with 14 bases remaining between them. The CDR3 is CASSLDRTVGAGELFF. The CDR3, as DNA: TGTGCCAGCAGCTTAGATAGGACAGTTGGCGCCGGGGAGCTGTTTTTT.

The sample holds one count of this clone. CDR3 in amino acids: CASREGQVPNEKLFF. The CDR3 coding sequence is TGTGCCAGCAGGGAGGGACAGGTACCTAATGAAAAACTGTTTTTT. This rearrangement joins TRBV5-4 to TRBJ1-4; 8 nucleotides agree with TRBD1. This CDR3 spans 15 amino acids. With 5 bases clipped from V and 3 bases from J, the junction kept 6 bases outside the gene matches. Germline lookup yields CDR1 SGHNT and CDR2 YYREEE (reference sequence).

V is TRBV5-5 and J is TRBJ2-1; 8 bases are a match to TRBD2. Germline CDR1 and CDR2: SGHKS and YYEKEE (reference sequence). The CDR3 consists of 14 residues. The junction had 6 bases not matched to a gene; V was cut back by 3 bases and J by 7 bases. CDR3 nucleotides: TGTGCCAGCAGCTGGACTAGCCGGGGGAATGAGCAGTTCTTC. The encoded protein is CASSWTSRGNEQFF. The full variable domain, with the rest looked up from reference TRBV5-5 and TRBJ2-1, is DAGVTQSPTHLIKTRGQQVTLRCSPISGHKSVSWYQQVLGQGPQFIFQYYEKEERGRGNFPDRFSARQFPNYSSELNVNALLLGDSALYLCASSWTSRGNEQFFGPGTRLTVL.

This rearrangement joins TRBV19 to TRBJ2-4; the D gene is possibly TRBD2 (5 bases). Deletions cut 5 bases from V and 0 bases from J, with 20 bases between. CDR1 is LNHDA and CDR2 is SQIVND in the germline V gene (reference sequence). The CDR3 sequence is 18 residues long. The DNA for the CDR3 is TGTGCCAGTAGTCTAACAGATCGGGGAGCCTTAGCCAAAAACATTCAGTACTTC. It yields the protein CASSLTDRGALAKNIQYF.

The J gene is TRBJ1-1, the V gene TRBV6-5; TRBD1 might be the D (5 bases). Germline loops: CDR1 MNHEY, CDR2 SVGAGI. The CDR3 sequence is 11 residues long. Trimming left V 6 bases short and J 7 bases short, with 9 bases between. The CDR3 DNA reads TGTGCCAGCAGGACAGTCGGTGAAGCTTTCTTT. It is translated as CASRTVGEAFF.

The gene calls are TRBV5-4 and TRBJ2-1, with 8 bases aligning to TRBD2. The CDR3 runs to 15 residues. Germline trimming cut 7 bases from V and 8 bases from J; bases unmatched to any gene: 14. The germline CDR1 and CDR2 sequences are SGHNT and YYREEE (reference sequence). CDR3 region: CASDGGTRGDDEQFF. In nucleotides, the CDR3 is TGTGCCAGCGACGGAGGGACTAGGGGGGACGATGAGCAGTTCTTC. Full variable domain (outside the CDR3, taken from reference TRBV5-4 and TRBJ2-1): ETGVTQSPTHLIKTRGQQVTLRCSSQSGHNTVSWYQQALGQGPQFIFQYYREEENGRGNFPPRFSGLQFPNYSSELNVNALELDDSALYLCASDGGTRGDDEQFFGPGTRLTVL.

The chain combines TRBV5-1 with TRBJ2-1; 8 bases agree with TRBD2. Per the germline V gene, CDR1 is SGHRS and CDR2 is YFSETQ. The CDR3 length is 15 residues. With 9 bases clipped from V and 3 bases from J, the junction kept 11 bases outside the gene matches. CDR3 loop: CATAPIAGLYNEQFF. In nucleotides, the CDR3 is TGCGCCACCGCGCCGATAGCGGGGCTCTACAATGAGCAGTTCTTC. The full variable domain, with the rest looked up from reference TRBV5-1 and TRBJ2-1, is KAGVTQTPRYLIKTRGQQVTLSCSPISGHRSVSWYQQTPGQGLQFLFEYFSETQRNKGNFPGRFSGRQFSNSRSEMNVSTLELGDSALYLCATAPIAGLYNEQFFGPGTRLTVL.

This clone was seen only once. The chain joins TRBV3-1 (or the pseudogene TRBV3-2) to TRBJ1-3; 7 bases are shared with TRBD1. Germline V gives CDR1 LGHDT, CDR2 YNNKEL (reference sequence). This CDR3 has 18 residues. Germline trimming cut 0 bases from V and 0 bases from J; bases unmatched to any gene: 8. The CDR3 bases are TGTGCCAGCAGCCAAGATGGGACAGCCTTAAGCTCTGGAAACACCATATATTTT. Amino acids: CASSQDGTALSSGNTIYF.

The rearrangement joins TRBV28 to TRBJ2-1; D possibly corresponds to TRBD2 (6 bases). Germline loops: CDR1 MDHEN, CDR2 SYDVKM. With 5 bases removed from V and 4 bases from J, the gap between germline ends came to 9 bases. The CDR3 extends over 13 amino acids. CDR3 sequence (DNA): TGTGCCAGCAGTCTCAGCGGGTACAATGAGCAGTTCTTC. The encoded protein is CASSLSGYNEQFF. Full variable domain (outside the CDR3, taken from reference TRBV28 and TRBJ2-1): DVKVTQSSRYLVKRTGEKVFLECVQDMDHENMFWYRQDPGLGLRLIYFSYDVKMKEKGDIPEGYSVSREKKERFSLILESASTNQTSMYLCASSLSGYNEQFFGPGTRLTVL.

This clone was seen only a few times. V is TRBV29-1 and J is TRBJ1-1; D remains unclear. The CDR3 sequence is 10 residues long. The ends were cut back, 6 bases at V and 1 base at J, with 3 bases in the middle. Germline V gene lookup returns CDR1 SQVTM and CDR2 ANQGSEA. CDR3 amino acids: CSVRNTEAFF. CDR3 DNA: TGCAGCGTCAGGAACACTGAAGCTTTCTTT.

The chain uses TRBV18 and TRBJ1-5; 8 bases are shared with TRBD1. The CDR3 has 16 amino acids. Germline CDR1 and CDR2: KGHSH and LQKENI. The ends lost 3 bases at V and 2 bases at J; junction bases unmatched: 6. The CDR3 loop is CASSPRQGQGNQPQHF. CDR3 nucleotides: TGTGCCAGCTCACCCCGACAGGGGCAGGGCAATCAGCCCCAGCATTTT.

This chain links TRBV2 with TRBJ2-2, with 7 bases lining up with TRBD1. Germline assignment: CDR1 SNHLY and CDR2 FYNNEI. The J segment lost 0 bases and the V segment lost 2 bases, leaving 3 bases of the junction unmatched. This CDR3 spans 16 amino acids. CDR3 in amino acids: CASSEIGTANTGELFF. The CDR3 DNA follows: TGTGCCAGCAGTGAAATAGGGACAGCGAACACCGGGGAGCTGTTTTTT.

The chain employs TRBV30 and TRBJ1-1; 10 bases agree with TRBD1. The germline CDR1 and CDR2 sequences are GTSNPN and SVGIG (reference sequence). The CDR3 spans 14 residues. V dropped 3 bases and J dropped 5; count of bases not matched to a gene: 6. CDR3 residues: CAWRWGQGKTEAFF. CDR3 bases: TGTGCCTGGAGATGGGGACAGGGGAAAACTGAAGCTTTCTTT.

The chain combines TRBV30 with TRBJ2-5, with TRBD2 as a possible D gene (7 bases). V was trimmed by 8 bases and J by 4 bases, leaving 17 bases between them. The CDR3 is made up of 13 amino acids. Germline assignment: CDR1 GTSNPN and CDR2 SVGIG (reference sequence). The DNA of the CDR3 is TGTGCCGGAGGGGGGGCAGGTGGAGAGACCCAGTACTTC. Protein sequence: CAGGGAGGETQYF. The full variable domain, completed using reference TRBV30 and TRBJ2-5, is SQTIHQWPATLVQPVGSPLSLECTVEGTSNPNLYWYRQAAGRGLQLLFYSVGIGQISSEVPQNLSASRPQDRQFILSSKKLLLSDSGFYLCAGGGAGGETQYFGPGTRLLVL.

This rearrangement joins TRBV27 to TRBJ1-1; D is uncertain. V was cut by 4 bases and J by 0 bases, with 9 bases left in between. Germline V gives CDR1 MNHEY, CDR2 SMNVEV (reference sequence). This CDR3 comprises 14 residues. The CDR3 DNA reads TGTGCCAGCAGTTCAGACACAGTGAACACTGAAGCTTTCTTT. This gives the protein CASSSDTVNTEAFF.

Only one count was recorded for this clone. V gene TRBV4-1 combines with J gene TRBJ1-2; TRBD1 agrees at 10 bases. Germline-derived CDR1 and CDR2 are MGHRA and YSYEKL. With 3 bases clipped from V and 7 bases from J, the junction kept 17 bases outside the gene matches. This CDR3 is built from 18 residues. CDR3 DNA: TGCGCCAGCAGCCAGCCACCGGGACAGGGGCCGAAAGGGCCTGGCTACACCTTC. Protein sequence: CASSQPPGQGPKGPGYTF.

The chain employs TRBV27 and TRBJ1-6; no reliable D call. Between the trimmed V and J ends, which lost 7 bases and 7 bases, there was a span of 17 bases. Germline CDR1 is MNHEY and CDR2 is SMNVEV (reference sequence). The CDR3 extends over 15 amino acids. This chain's CDR3 is CASTLNPLVNSPLHF. DNA for the CDR3: TGTGCCAGCACCCTCAACCCCTTAGTAAATTCACCCCTCCACTTT.

The table lists this clone with a count of one. The CDR3: CASSESSGGRYNEQFF. For the CDR3, the DNA is TGCGCCAGCAGTGAGTCTAGCGGGGGGAGGTACAATGAGCAGTTCTTC. The chain is built from TRBV10-1 and TRBJ2-1, with 10 bases lining up with TRBD2. The V gene end was trimmed by 0 bases and the J gene end by 4 bases; junction bases not matched to a gene: 3. The CDR3 is 16 amino acids. Per germline, CDR1 WNHNN and CDR2 SYGVQD (reference sequence).

V usage is TRBV20-1 and J usage is TRBJ1-5, with TRBD1 as a possible D gene (6 bases). Between the trimmed V and J ends, which lost 3 bases and 5 bases, there was a span of 11 bases. The CDR3 loop spans 13 amino acids. Germline CDR1 and CDR2: DFQATT and SNEGSKA (reference sequence). The CDR3 nucleotides read TGCAGTGCTAGTTGGGGGCGCGATCAGCCCCAGCATTTT. Translation: CSASWGRDQPQHF.

This chain joins TRBV7-9 and TRBJ2-5; 7 bases are shared with TRBD1. CDR1 is SEHNR and CDR2 is FQNEAQ in the germline V gene (reference sequence). There are 15 residues in the CDR3. J gave up 7 bases and V 5 bases, and 13 bases lay outside the gene matches. The chain's CDR3 is CASSPYDRAFGTQYF. DNA for the CDR3: TGTGCCAGCAGCCCCTATGACAGGGCCTTTGGGACCCAGTACTTC.

The chain has TRBV5-1 and TRBJ2-5, with 12 bases identical to TRBD2. Unmatched junction bases numbered 13, after V lost 4 bases and J lost 3 bases. CDR1 and CDR2 from the germline V gene are SGHRS and YFSETQ. CDR3 length equals 18 residues. The CDR3 DNA follows: TGCGCCAGCAGCCCCCCGGTGACTAGCGGGAGAGGGGAAGAGACCCAGTACTTC. It specifies CASSPPVTSGRGEETQYF.

This chain uses TRBV7-9 with TRBJ1-2, with 7 positions matching TRBD1. In germline, CDR1 is SEHNR, CDR2 FQNEAQ (reference sequence). V trimming: 1 base; J trimming: 8 bases; junction bases outside the gene matches: 10. The CDR3 extends over 15 amino acids. CDR3 amino acids: CASSLGRQGSDGYTF. For the CDR3, the DNA is TGTGCCAGCAGCTTAGGGCGACAGGGATCGGACGGCTACACCTTC. Using reference TRBV7-9 and TRBJ1-2 for the parts outside the CDR3, the full variable domain is DTGVSQNPRHKITKRGQNVTFRCDPISEHNRLYWYRQTLGQGPEFLTYFQNEAQLEKSRLLSDRFSAERPKGSFSTLEIQRTEQGDSAMYLCASSLGRQGSDGYTFGSGTRLTVV.

The chain uses TRBV6-5 and TRBJ1-3; weak D call: TRBD1 (5 bases). The V end was cut by 7 bases, the J end by 8 bases, with 12 bases between. Germline CDR1 reads MNHEY; CDR2 reads SVGAGI. CDR3 size: 12 residues. The CDR3 bases are TGTGCCAGCATTGGGGGGGAGCACACCATATATTTT. This sequence encodes CASIGGEHTIYF.

The chain recombines TRBV27 with TRBJ1-5; 7 bases agree with TRBD1. The germline gives CDR1 MNHEY, CDR2 SMNVEV (reference sequence). J was trimmed by 3 bases and V by 5 bases; bases with no gene match: 7. The CDR3 is made up of 15 amino acids. The CDR3 protein is CASSPWDRANQPQHF. The CDR3 nucleotides read TGTGCCAGCAGTCCGTGGGACAGAGCCAATCAGCCCCAGCATTTT.

This chain links TRBV5-1 with TRBJ2-7; 11 bases line up with TRBD2. CDR3 length equals 15 residues. V gave up 3 bases and J gave up 2 bases; unmatched junction bases: 4. Germline lookup yields CDR1 SGHRS and CDR2 YFSETQ. The CDR3 sequence is CASSSGLADPYEQYF. CDR3 coding DNA: TGCGCCAGCAGCTCGGGACTAGCGGACCCCTACGAGCAGTACTTC.

The rearrangement uses TRBV5-1 and TRBJ1-1; weak D call: TRBD1 (6 bases). Germline V lookup: CDR1 SGHRS, CDR2 YFSETQ. V was cut by 4 bases and J by 5 bases, with 18 bases left in between. This CDR3 contains 15 residues. CDR3 loop: CASSPEWGGQTEAFF. CDR3 nucleotides: TGCGCCAGCAGCCCCGAATGGGGGGGGCAAACTGAAGCTTTCTTT.

The chain employs TRBV20-1 and TRBJ2-7; 8 nucleotides align to TRBD2. The length of the CDR3 is 14 residues. Germline V gene lookup returns CDR1 DFQATT and CDR2 SNEGSKA (reference sequence). V lost 3 bases, J lost 7 bases, and 11 bases stayed unmatched. The CDR3 nucleotides read TGCAGTGCTAGTCTGGCGGGGGGAGGAGGGGAGCAGTACTTC. Its protein is CSASLAGGGGEQYF.